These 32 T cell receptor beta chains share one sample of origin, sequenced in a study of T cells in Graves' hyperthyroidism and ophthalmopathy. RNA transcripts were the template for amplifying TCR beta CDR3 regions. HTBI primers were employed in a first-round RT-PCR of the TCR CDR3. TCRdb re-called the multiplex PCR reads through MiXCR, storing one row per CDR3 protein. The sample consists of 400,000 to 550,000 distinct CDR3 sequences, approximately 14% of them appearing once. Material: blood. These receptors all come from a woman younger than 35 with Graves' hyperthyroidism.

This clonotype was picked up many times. The DNA of the CDR3 is TGTGCCAGCAGCCAAGATCCGGGGGCGCCCAACGAGCAGTACTTC. It is translated as CASSQDPGAPNEQYF. The chain is built from TRBV3-1 and TRBJ2-7; TRBD1 or TRBD2 may be the D gene (6 bases each). The CDR3 totals 15 residues. Deletions cut 0 bases from V and 5 bases from J, with 14 bases between. From germline, CDR1 is LGHDT and CDR2 YNNKEL (reference sequence).

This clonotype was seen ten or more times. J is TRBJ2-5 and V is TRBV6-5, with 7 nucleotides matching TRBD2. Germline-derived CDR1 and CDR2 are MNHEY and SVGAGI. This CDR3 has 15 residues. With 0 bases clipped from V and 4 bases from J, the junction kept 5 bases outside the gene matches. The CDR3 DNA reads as TGTGCCAGCAGTTACTCGTTTGCTAGCGGAGAGACCCAGTACTTC. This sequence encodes CASSYSFASGETQYF.

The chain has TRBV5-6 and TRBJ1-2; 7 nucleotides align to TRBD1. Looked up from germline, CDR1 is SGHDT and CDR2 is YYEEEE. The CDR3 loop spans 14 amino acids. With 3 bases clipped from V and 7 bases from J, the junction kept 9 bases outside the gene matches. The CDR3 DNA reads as TGTGCCAGCAGCTCCGGGACAGCAGCGTTTGGCTACACCTTC. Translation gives CASSSGTAAFGYTF.

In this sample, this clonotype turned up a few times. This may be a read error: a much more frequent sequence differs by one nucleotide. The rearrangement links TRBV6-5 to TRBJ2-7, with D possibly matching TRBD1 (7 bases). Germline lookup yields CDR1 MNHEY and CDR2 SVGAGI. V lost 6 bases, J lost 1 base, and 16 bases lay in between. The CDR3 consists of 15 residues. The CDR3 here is CASRLDREVSYEQYF. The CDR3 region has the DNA TGTGCCAGCAGATTAGACAGGGAGGTTTCCTACGAGCAGTACTTC.

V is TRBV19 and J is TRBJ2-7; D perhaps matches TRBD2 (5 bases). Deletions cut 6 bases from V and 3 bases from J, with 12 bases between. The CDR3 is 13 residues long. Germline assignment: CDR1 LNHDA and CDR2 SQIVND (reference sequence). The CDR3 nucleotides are TGTGCCAGTAGCGACCGACTATTCTACGAGCAGTACTTC. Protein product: CASSDRLFYEQYF.

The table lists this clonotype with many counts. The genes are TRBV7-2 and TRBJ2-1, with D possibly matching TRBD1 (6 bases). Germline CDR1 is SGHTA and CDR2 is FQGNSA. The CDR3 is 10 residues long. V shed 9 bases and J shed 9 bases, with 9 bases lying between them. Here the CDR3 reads CARGGGEQFF. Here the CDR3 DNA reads TGTGCCAGAGGGGGTGGTGAGCAGTTCTTC. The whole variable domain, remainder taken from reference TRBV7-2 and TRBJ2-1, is GAGVSQSPSNKVTEKGKDVELRCDPISGHTALYWYRQSLGQGLEFLIYFQGNSAPDKSGLPSDRFSAERTGGSVSTLTIQRTQQEDSAVYLCARGGGEQFFGPGTRLTVL.

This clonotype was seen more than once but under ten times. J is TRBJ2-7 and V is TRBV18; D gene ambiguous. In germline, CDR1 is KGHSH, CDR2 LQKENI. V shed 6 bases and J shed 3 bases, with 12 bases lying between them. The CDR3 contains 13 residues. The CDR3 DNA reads TGTGCCAGCTCCCTCGCTGATGGCTACGAGCAGTACTTC. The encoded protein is CASSLADGYEQYF.

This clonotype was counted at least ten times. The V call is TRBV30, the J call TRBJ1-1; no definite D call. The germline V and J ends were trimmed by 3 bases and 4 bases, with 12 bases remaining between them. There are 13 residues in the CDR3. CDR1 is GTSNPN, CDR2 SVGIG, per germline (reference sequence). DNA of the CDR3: TGTGCCTGGAGCAAGAACGAGGGCACTGAAGCTTTCTTT. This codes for CAWSKNEGTEAFF.

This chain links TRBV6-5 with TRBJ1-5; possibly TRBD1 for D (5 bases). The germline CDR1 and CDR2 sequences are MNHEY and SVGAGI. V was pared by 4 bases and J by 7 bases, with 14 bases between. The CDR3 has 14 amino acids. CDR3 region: CASSSAGRRQPQHF. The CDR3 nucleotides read TGTGCCAGCAGTTCAGCAGGGCGGCGGCAGCCCCAGCATTTT.

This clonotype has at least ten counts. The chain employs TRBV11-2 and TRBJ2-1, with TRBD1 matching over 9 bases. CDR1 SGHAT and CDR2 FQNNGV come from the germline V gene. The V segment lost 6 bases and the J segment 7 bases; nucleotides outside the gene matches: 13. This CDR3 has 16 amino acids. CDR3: CASRLSGTGWKNEQFF. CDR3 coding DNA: TGTGCCAGCAGACTCTCCGGGACAGGGTGGAAAAATGAGCAGTTCTTC.

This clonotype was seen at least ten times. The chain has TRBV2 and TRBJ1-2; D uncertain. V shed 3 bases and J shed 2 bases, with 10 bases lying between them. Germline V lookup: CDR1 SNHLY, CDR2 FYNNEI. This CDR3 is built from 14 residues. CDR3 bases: TGTGCCAGCAGTGAGAATGGGGAGAACTATGGCTACACCTTC. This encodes CASSENGENYGYTF.

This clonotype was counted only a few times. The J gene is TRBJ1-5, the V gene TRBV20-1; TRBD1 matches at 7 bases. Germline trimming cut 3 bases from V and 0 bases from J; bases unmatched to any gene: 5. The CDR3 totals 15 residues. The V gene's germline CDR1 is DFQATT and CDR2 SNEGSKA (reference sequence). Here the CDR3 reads CSASPGGHSNQPQHF. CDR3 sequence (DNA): TGCAGTGCTAGCCCAGGGGGTCATAGCAATCAGCCCCAGCATTTT.

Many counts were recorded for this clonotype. CDR3 in amino acids: CASSLSQLQTQYF. DNA of the CDR3: TGTGCCAGCAGTTTATCACAATTACAGACCCAGTACTTC. The genes are TRBV27 and TRBJ2-5; D not certain. This CDR3 is 13 amino acids long. V was pared by 0 bases and J by 6 bases, with 8 bases between. Germline-derived CDR1 and CDR2 are MNHEY and SMNVEV (reference sequence).

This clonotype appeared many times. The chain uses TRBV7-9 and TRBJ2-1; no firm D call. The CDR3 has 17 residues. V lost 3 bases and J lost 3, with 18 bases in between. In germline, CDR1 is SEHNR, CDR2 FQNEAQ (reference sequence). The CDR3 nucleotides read TGTGCCAGCAGCTTGCCCCTCGTCGGAGAAGGCTACAATGAGCAGTTCTTC. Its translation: CASSLPLVGEGYNEQFF.

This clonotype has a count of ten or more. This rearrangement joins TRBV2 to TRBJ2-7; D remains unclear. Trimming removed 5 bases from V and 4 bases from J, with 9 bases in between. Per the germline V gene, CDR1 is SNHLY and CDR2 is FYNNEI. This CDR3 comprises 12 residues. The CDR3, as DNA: TGTGCCAGCAGTCCCAGTGGGTACGAGCAGTACGTC. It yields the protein CASSPSGYEQYV.

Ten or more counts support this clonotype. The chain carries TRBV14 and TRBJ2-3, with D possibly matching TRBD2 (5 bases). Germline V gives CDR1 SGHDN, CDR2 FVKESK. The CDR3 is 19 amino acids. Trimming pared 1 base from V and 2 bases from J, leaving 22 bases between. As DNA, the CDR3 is TGTGCCAGCAGCCAAGGTCGGGGTCCAGGTATACGGTTCACAGATACGCAGTATTTT. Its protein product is CASSQGRGPGIRFTDTQYF.

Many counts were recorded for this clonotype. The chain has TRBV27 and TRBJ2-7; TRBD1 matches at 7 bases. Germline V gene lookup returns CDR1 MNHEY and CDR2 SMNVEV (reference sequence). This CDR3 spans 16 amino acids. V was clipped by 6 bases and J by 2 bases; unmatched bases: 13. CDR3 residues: CASRNHRAGGTYEQYV. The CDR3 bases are TGTGCCAGCAGAAACCACCGGGCAGGGGGAACCTACGAGCAGTACGTC.

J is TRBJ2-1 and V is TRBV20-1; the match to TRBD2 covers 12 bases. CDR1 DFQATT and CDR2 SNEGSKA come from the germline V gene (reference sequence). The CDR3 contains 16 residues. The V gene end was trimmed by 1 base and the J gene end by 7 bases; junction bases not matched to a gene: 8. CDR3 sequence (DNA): TGCAGTGCTAGAGGGGAGACTAGCGGGAGTCTAAATGAGCAGTTCTTC. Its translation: CSARGETSGSLNEQFF.

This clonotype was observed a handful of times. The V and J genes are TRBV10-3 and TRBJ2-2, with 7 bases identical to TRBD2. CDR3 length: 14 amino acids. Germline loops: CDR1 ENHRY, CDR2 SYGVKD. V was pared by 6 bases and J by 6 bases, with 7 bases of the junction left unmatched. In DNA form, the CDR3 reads TGTGCCATCAGGAGCAGTGGGAGGGCCGGGGAGCTGTTTTTT. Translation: CAIRSSGRAGELFF.

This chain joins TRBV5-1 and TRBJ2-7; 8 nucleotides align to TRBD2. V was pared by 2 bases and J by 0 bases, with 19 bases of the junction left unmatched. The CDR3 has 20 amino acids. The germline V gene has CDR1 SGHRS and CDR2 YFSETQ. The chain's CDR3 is CASSLSVGAGASFGSYEQYF. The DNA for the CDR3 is TGCGCCAGCAGCTTAAGCGTCGGAGCGGGAGCTTCCTTCGGCTCCTACGAGCAGTACTTC.

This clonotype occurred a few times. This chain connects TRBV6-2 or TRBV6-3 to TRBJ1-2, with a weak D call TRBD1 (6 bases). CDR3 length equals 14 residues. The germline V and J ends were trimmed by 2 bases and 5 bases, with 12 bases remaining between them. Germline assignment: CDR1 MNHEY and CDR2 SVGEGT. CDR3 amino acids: CASSYGGTKYGYTF. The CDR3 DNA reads TGTGCCAGCAGTTACGGCGGGACAAAGTATGGCTACACCTTC.

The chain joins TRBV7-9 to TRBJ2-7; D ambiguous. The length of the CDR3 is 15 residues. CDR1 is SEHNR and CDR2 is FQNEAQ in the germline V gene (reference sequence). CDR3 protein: CASSGGTTPSYEPYV. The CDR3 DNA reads TGTGCCAGCAGCGGCGGCACTACCCCTTCCTACGAGCCGTACGTC.

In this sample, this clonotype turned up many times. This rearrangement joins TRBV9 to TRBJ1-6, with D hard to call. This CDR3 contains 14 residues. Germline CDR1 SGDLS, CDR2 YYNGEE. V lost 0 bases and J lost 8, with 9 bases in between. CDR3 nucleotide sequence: TGTGCCAGCAGCGTAGTGGGTGAGGATTCACCCCTCCACTTT. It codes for CASSVVGEDSPLHF.

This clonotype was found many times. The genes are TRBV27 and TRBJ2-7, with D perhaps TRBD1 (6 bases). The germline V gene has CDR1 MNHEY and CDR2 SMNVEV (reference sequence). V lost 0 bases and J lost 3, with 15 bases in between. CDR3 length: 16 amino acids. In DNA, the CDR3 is TGTGCCAGCAGTTTATCTTCCTACAGGGTAAGCTACGAGCAGTACTTC. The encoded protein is CASSLSSYRVSYEQYF.

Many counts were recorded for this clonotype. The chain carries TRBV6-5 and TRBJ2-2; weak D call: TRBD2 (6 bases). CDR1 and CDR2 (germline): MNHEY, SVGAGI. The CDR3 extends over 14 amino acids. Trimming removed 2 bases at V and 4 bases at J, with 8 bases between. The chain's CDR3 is CASSYAGGTGELFF. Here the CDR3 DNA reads TGTGCCAGCAGTTACGCCGGGGGCACCGGGGAGCTGTTTTTT.

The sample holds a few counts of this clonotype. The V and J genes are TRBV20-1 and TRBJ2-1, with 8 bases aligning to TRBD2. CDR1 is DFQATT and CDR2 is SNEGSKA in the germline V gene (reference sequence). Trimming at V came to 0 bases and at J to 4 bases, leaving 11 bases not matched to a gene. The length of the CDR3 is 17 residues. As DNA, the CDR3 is TGCAGTGCTAGAGAGGGAGGAGCGGGGGCCTTTTACAATGAGCAGTTCTTC. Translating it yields CSAREGGAGAFYNEQFF.

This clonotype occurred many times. CDR3 residues: CSVEDNGAGPYNEQFF. CDR3 bases: TGCAGCGTTGAAGATAATGGCGCTGGCCCCTACAATGAGCAGTTCTTC. The gene calls are TRBV29-1 and TRBJ2-1; D remains unclear. The germline gives CDR1 SQVTM, CDR2 ANQGSEA. The V and J ends lost 0 bases and 2 bases respectively, with 14 bases between them. The CDR3 extends over 16 amino acids.

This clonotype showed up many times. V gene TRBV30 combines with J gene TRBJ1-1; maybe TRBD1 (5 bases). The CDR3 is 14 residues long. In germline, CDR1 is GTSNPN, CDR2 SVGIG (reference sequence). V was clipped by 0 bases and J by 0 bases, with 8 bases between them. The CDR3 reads CAWSVGVLNTEAFF. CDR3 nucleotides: TGTGCCTGGAGTGTAGGGGTTTTGAACACTGAAGCTTTCTTT.

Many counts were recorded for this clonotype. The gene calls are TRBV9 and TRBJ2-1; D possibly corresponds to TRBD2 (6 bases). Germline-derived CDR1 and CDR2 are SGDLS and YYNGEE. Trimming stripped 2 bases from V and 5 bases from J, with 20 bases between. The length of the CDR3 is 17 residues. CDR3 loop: CASSVRAGLRGDNEQFF. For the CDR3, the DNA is TGTGCCAGCAGCGTTCGGGCAGGGCTGCGGGGAGACAATGAGCAGTTCTTC.

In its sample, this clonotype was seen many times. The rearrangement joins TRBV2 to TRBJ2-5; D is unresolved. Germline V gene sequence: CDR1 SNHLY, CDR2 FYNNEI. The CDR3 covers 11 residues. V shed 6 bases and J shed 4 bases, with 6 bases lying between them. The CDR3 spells CASSSVETQYF. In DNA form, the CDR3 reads TGTGCCAGCAGCTCTGTAGAGACCCAGTACTTC.

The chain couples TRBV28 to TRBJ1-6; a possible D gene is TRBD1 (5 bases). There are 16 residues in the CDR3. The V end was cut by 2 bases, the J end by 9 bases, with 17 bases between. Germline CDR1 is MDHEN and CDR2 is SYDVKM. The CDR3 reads CASSLTPGGLGSPLHF. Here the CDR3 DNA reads TGTGCCAGCAGTTTAACCCCTGGGGGTTTGGGTTCACCCCTCCACTTT. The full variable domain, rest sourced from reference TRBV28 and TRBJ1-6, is DVKVTQSSRYLVKRTGEKVFLECVQDMDHENMFWYRQDPGLGLRLIYFSYDVKMKEKGDIPEGYSVSREKKERFSLILESASTNQTSMYLCASSLTPGGLGSPLHFGNGTRLTVT.

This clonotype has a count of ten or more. The CDR3 region is CASRYGPPYSNQPQHF. The CDR3 region has the DNA TGTGCCAGCAGGTATGGCCCCCCCTATAGCAATCAGCCCCAGCATTTT. The J gene is TRBJ1-5, the V gene TRBV2; D is unclear. Trimming removed 6 bases from V and 0 bases from J, with 15 bases in between. This CDR3 has 16 residues. Germline assignment: CDR1 SNHLY and CDR2 FYNNEI.